This TCR beta chain comes out of a study of blood T cell repertoires in COVID-19. In the study overall: COVID-19 samples from acute and convalescent phases originated in the United States, Italy and Spain. The cDNA or gDNA used as material had been derived from T cells, B-cell-depleted T cells, or PBMCs.

Original handling: Amplification with reference gene primers provided the estimates of nucleated cell counts. TCRdb's copy holds only in-frame clones and misses some; the assay was immunoSEQ multiplex PCR. For V, J and clone size, that table is used; D and trimming come from the DNA. This table has hundreds of thousands of clones, 70% to 90% appearing once. Trimming removed 7 bases from V and 7 bases from J; junction bases left unmatched: 13. The CDR3 runs to 15 residues. The germline gives CDR1 MNHNY, CDR2 SVGAGI (reference sequence). Sequences were obtained from peripheral blood. The rearrangement links TRBV6-6 to TRBJ1-2; 9 bases agree with TRBD1. The source is a woman aged 25 to 45 with active or convalescent COVID-19. The CDR3 nucleotides read TGTGCCAGCAACCCCGGCCCCGGGACAGGGTTTGGCTACACCTTC. Translating it yields CASNPGPGTGFGYTF.